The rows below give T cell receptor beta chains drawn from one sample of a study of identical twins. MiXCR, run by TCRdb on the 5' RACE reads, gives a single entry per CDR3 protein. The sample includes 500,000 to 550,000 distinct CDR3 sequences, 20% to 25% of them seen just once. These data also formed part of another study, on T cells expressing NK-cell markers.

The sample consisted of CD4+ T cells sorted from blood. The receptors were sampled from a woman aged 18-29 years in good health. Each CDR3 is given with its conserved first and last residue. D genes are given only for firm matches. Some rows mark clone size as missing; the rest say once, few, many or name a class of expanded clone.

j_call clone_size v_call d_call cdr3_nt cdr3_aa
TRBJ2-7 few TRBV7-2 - TGTGCCAGCAGCCCAAACTTGGCCGAGCAGTACTTC CASSPNLAEQYF
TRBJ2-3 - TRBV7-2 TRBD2 TGTGCCAGCAGCCCCTGGACTAGCGGAAGACCCTCAGATACGCAGTATTTT CASSPWTSGRPSDTQYF
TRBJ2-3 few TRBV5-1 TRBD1 TGCGCCAGCAGCTTGGGACAGGGAAGGCCAGATACGCAGTATTTT CASSLGQGRPDTQYF
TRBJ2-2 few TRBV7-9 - TGTGCCAGCAGCCCCCGGGCAAGCGGGAACACCGGGGAGCTGTTTTTT CASSPRASGNTGELFF
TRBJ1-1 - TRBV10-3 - TGTGCCATCCACGCTGACAGAGGGAGTGAAGCTTTCTTT CAIHADRGSEAFF
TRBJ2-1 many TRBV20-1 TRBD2 TGCAGTGCTAGGCATACTAGCGGTGGAGGGTGGCAGTTCTTC CSARHTSGGGWQFF
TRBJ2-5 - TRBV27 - TGTGCCAGCAGTTTTCACAGGGTGGGCGTGACCCAGTACTTC CASSFHRVGVTQYF
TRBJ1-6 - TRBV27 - TGTGCCAGCAGTTTAGAAAACAAGAATTCACCCCTCCACTTT CASSLENKNSPLHF
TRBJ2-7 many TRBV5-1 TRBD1 TGCGCCAGCAGTAGACAGGGCCACGAGCAGTACTTC CASSRQGHEQYF
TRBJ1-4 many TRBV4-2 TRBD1 TGTGCCAGCAGCCTGGACAGGGCAAATGAAAAACTGTTTTTT CASSLDRANEKLFF
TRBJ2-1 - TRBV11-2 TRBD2 TGTGCCAGCAGAAATGGGCAAGGGACTAGCGGAGGATACAATGAGCAGTTCTTC CASRNGQGTSGGYNEQFF
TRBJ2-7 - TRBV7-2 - TGTGCCAGCAGCTTTGTCGACGGGAACTCCTACGAGCACTACTTC CASSFVDGNSYEHYF
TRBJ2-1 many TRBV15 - TGTGCCACCACCTCTGGGATTGGAAATGAGCAGTTCTTC CATTSGIGNEQFF
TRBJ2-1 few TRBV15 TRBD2 TGTGCCACCAGCAGAGTGCCTAGCGGAATCTACAATGAGCAGTTCTTC CATSRVPSGIYNEQFF
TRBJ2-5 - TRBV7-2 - TGTGCCAGCAGCTTATCACTAGCTATTTGGGAGACCCAGTACTTC CASSLSLAIWETQYF
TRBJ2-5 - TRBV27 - TGTGCCAGCTTGCCCCACCCTGGGCGGGGAGAGACCCAGTACTTC CASLPHPGRGETQYF
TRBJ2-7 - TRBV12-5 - TGTGCTAGTGGTTTTATAGACCTAGAGCAGTACTTC CASGFIDLEQYF
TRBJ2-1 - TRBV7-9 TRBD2 TGTGCCAGCAAGCTAGCGGGAGACAATGAGCAGTTCTTC CASKLAGDNEQFF
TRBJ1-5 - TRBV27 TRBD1 TGTGCCAGCAGCCCTGGGACAGCTGCACGGCAGCCCCAGCATTTT CASSPGTAARQPQHF
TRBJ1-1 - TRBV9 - TGTGCCAGCAGCGTAGAAGGCAGGCCGAACACTGAAGCTTTCTTT CASSVEGRPNTEAFF
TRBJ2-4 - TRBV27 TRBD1 TGTGCCAGCAGACCGCGACAGGGTGCCAAAAACATTCAGTACTTC CASRPRQGAKNIQYF
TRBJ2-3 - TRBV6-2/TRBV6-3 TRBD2 TGTGCCAGCACCGGACTAGCGGGAGTGGTGACAGATACGCAGTATTTT CASTGLAGVVTDTQYF
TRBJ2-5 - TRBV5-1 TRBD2 TGCGCCAGCAGCGAGGGGACTAGCGACCAAGAGACCCAGTACTTC CASSEGTSDQETQYF
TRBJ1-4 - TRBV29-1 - TGCAGCGTTGAAGATCTAGGTGATGGAAAACTGTTTTTT CSVEDLGDGKLFF
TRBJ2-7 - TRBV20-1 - TGCAGTGCCTTTGGGGGGGCGTCCTACGAGCAGTACTTC CSAFGGASYEQYF
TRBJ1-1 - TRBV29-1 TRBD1 TGCAGCGTGGGAACGGACAGGGAGGCTGAAGCTTTCTTT CSVGTDREAEAFF
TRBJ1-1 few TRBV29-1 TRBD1 TGCAGCGGAGGGGTTAAGAGGGACAGGGGATATGAAGCTTTCTTT CSGGVKRDRGYEAFF
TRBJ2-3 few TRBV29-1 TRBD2 TGCAGCGTTGATAGCGGGGCGAGCACAGATACGCAGTATTTT CSVDSGASTDTQYF
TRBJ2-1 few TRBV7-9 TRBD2 TGTGCCAGCAGCCTTAGCGGGGGCCGATCCTACAATGAGCAGTTCTTC CASSLSGGRSYNEQFF
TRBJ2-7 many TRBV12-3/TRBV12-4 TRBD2 TGTGCCAGCAGTCGTGCGGGAGGACCCTACGAGCAGTACTTC CASSRAGGPYEQYF
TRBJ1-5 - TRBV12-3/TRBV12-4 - TGTGCCAGCAGCAAAGGAGGGGATCAGCCCCAGCATTTT CASSKGGDQPQHF
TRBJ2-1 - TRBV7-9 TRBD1 TGTGCCAGCAGCTGGACCGGGACAGCCTCAGAGCAGTTCTTC CASSWTGTASEQFF